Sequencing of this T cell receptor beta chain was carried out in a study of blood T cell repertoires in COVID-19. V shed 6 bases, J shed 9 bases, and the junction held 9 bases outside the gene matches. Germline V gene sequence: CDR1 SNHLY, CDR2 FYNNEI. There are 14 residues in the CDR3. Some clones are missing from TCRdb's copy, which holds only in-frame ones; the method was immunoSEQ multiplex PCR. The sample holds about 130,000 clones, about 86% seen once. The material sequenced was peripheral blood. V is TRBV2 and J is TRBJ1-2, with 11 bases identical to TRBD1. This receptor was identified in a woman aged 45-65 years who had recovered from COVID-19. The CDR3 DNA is TGTGCCAGCAGACCCGGACAGGGGGCTGGGAGCTACACCTTC. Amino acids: CASRPGQGAGSYTF.